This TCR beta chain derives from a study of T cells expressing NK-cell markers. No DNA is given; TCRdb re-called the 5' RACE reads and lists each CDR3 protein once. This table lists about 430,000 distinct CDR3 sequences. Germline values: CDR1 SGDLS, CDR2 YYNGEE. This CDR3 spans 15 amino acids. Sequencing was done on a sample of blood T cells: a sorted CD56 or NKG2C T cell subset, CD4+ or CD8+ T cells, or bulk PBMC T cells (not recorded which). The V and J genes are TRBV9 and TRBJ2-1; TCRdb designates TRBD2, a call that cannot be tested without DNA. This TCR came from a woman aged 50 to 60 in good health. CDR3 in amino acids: CASSVGDSGFVEQFF.